Here is one TCR beta chain with its context. Antigen unknown. Amplification used 60 Vbeta primers and 13 Jbeta primers. TCRdb's copy holds only in-frame clones and misses some; the assay was immunoSEQ multiplex PCR. This sample yields 90,000 to 110,000 clones, of which more than 70% are seen a single time; about 1.9% belongs to the top ten. The CDR3 totals 17 residues. The germline V gene encodes CDR1 KGHSH and CDR2 LQKENI. The V and J ends lost 0 bases and 2 bases, in that order; junction bases with no gene match: 6. The sample is drawn from a study of cytomegalovirus exposure and HLA in healthy donors. Notes on the study in general: Using a false discovery rate of 0.05, a later analysis showed that around 16,000 TCR beta sequences were associated with HLA alleles.

The TCR was taken from a man younger than 40 in good health and CMV-seronegative. This chain connects TRBV18 to TRBJ1-2, with TRBD1 matching over 10 bases. The sequenced material came from PBMCs. The CDR3 DNA sequence: TGTGCCAGCTCACCACCAAAAGGACAGGGGGTCAACTATGGCTACACCTTC. Amino acid sequence: CASSPPKGQGVNYGYTF. Full variable domain (outside the CDR3, taken from reference TRBV18 and TRBJ1-2): NAGVMQNPRHLVRRRGQEARLRCSPMKGHSHVYWYRQLPEEGLKFMVYLQKENIIDESGMPKERFSAEFPKEGPSILRIQQVVRGDSAAYFCASSPPKGQGVNYGYTFGSGTRLTVV.